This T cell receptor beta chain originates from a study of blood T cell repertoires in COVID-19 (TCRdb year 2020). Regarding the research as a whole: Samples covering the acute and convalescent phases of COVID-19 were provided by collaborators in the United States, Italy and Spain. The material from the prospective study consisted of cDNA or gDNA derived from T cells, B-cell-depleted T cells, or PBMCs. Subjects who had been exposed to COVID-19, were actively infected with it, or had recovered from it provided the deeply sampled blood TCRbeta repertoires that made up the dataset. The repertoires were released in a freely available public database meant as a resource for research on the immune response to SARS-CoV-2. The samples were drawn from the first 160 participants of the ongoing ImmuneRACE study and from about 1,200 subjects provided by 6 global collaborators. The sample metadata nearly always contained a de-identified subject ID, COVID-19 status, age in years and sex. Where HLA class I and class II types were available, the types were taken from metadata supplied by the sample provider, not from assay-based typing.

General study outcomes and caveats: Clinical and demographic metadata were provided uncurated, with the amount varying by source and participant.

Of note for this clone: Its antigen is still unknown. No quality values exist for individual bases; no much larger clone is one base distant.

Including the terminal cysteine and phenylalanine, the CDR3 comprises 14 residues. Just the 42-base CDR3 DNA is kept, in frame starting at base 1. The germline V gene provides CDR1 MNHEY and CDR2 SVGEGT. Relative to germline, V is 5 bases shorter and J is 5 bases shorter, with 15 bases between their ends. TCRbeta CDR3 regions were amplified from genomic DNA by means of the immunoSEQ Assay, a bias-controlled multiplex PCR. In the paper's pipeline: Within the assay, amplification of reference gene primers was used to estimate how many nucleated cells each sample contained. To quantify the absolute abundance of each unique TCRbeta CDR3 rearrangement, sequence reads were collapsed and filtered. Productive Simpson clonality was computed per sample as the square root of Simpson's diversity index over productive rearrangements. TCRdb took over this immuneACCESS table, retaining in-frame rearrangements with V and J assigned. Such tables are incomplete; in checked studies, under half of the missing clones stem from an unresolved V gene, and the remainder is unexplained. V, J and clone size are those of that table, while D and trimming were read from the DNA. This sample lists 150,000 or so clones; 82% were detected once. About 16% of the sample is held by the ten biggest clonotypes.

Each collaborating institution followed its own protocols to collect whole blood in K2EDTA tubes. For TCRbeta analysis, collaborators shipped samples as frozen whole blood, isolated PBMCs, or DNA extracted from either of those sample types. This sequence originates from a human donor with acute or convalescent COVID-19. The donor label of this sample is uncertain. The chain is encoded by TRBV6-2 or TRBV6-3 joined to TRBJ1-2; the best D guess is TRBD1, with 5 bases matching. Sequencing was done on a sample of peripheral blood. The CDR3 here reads CASSIRQNAYGYTF. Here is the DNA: TGTGCCAGCAGTATTCGACAGAATGCATATGGCTACACCTTC.